A single sample is the source of the 13 T cell receptor beta chains below, sequenced in a study of cytomegalovirus exposure and HLA in healthy donors. PCR primers comprised 60 Vbeta and 13 Jbeta primers. Some clones are missing from TCRdb's copy, which holds only in-frame ones; the method was immunoSEQ multiplex PCR. Of roughly 200,000 clones in the sample, nearly 80% are singletons; the top ten hold around 2.6%. The sequenced material came from PBMCs. The receptors were sampled from a female donor in good health and CMV-seronegative.

This rearrangement joins TRBV6-1 to TRBJ1-1; 8 bases are a match to TRBD1. Per the germline V gene, CDR1 is MNHNS and CDR2 is SASEGT. This CDR3 is built from 13 residues. V shed 6 bases, J shed 5 bases, and the junction held 5 bases outside the gene matches. CDR3 bases: TGTGCCAGCAGAACCGACAGGGGAACTGAAGCTTTCTTT. Translation: CASRTDRGTEAFF.

This chain joins TRBV9 and TRBJ2-3; TRBD1 matches at 8 bases. Losses at the gene ends were 0 bases for V and 4 bases for J; bases not matched to a gene: 13. The V gene's germline CDR1 is SGDLS and CDR2 YYNGEE. The CDR3 is made up of 18 amino acids. CDR3 nucleotide sequence: TGTGCCAGCAGCGTAGAGAAAGGAGGACAGGGCCGGGCAGATACGCAGTATTTT. This translates into CASSVEKGGQGRADTQYF.

V usage is TRBV5-4 and J usage is TRBJ1-1, with a possible D match to TRBD1 (6 bases). Germline lookup yields CDR1 SGHNT and CDR2 YYREEE (reference sequence). This CDR3 contains 14 residues. Trimming took 4 bases from V and 1 from J, leaving 11 bases between them. The CDR3 loop is CASSALTGNTEAFF. The CDR3 bases are TGTGCCAGCAGCGCCCTGACAGGGAACACTGAAGCTTTCTTT.

On this clone: Other DNA sequences in the same sample also yield this CDR3. The chain has TRBV4-1 and TRBJ2-3; tentatively, D is TRBD2 (6 bases). Looked up from germline, CDR1 is MGHRA and CDR2 is YSYEKL. The V gene lost 0 bases and the J gene lost 3 bases, with 16 bases spanning the gap. The length of the CDR3 is 17 residues. CDR3 nucleotides: TGCGCCAGCAGCCAAGATGTGCTAGCGCTAAGTACAGATACGCAGTATTTT. This sequence encodes CASSQDVLALSTDTQYF.

The chain uses TRBV25-1 and TRBJ2-5; D may be TRBD2 (5 bases). The DNA end favors TRBJ2-7, so the J call may be wrong. The CDR3 is made up of 11 amino acids. From germline, CDR1 is MGHDK and CDR2 SYGVNS. This chain's CDR3 is CASWAGGEQYF. In nucleotides, the CDR3 is TGTGCCAGCTGGGCCGGAGGCGAGCAGTACTTC.

The V call is TRBV11-3, the J call TRBJ2-1; TRBD1 matches 7 bases. Germline assignment: CDR1 SGHNT and CDR2 YENEEA. The ends lost 5 bases at V and 5 bases at J; junction bases unmatched: 9. CDR3 length: 15 residues. CDR3 coding DNA: TGTGCCAGCAGCACCAGGGGGTCTTTGAACAATGAGCAGTTCTTC. As protein: CASSTRGSLNNEQFF.

The CDR3 region is CASSLLGDRVDEQFF. Written as DNA, the CDR3 is TGTGCCAGCAGCTTGTTGGGTGACAGGGTCGATGAGCAGTTCTTC. This chain uses TRBV5-6 with TRBJ2-1; the match to TRBD1 covers 7 bases. Losses at the gene ends were 1 base for V and 8 bases for J; bases not matched to a gene: 9. The CDR3 is 15 amino acids. Germline loops: CDR1 SGHDT, CDR2 YYEEEE.

The chain has TRBV5-1 and TRBJ2-2; 9 bases fit TRBD1. This CDR3 has 16 amino acids. The germline CDR1 and CDR2 sequences are SGHRS and YFSETQ. The V segment lost 4 bases and the J segment 0 bases; nucleotides outside the gene matches: 4. The DNA of the CDR3 is TGCGCCAGCAGCGAGGGACAGGGATCGAACACCGGGGAGCTGTTTTTT. Protein: CASSEGQGSNTGELFF. Drawing the rest from reference TRBV5-1 and TRBJ2-2, the complete variable domain is KAGVTQTPRYLIKTRGQQVTLSCSPISGHRSVSWYQQTPGQGLQFLFEYFSETQRNKGNFPGRFSGRQFSNSRSEMNVSTLELGDSALYLCASSEGQGSNTGELFFGEGSRLTVL.

This clone was seen only once. This rearrangement joins TRBV5-1 to TRBJ2-7; possible D gene TRBD1, 6 bases. CDR3 size: 15 residues. Between the trimmed V and J ends, which lost 4 bases and 1 base, there was a span of 15 bases. Germline CDR1 reads SGHRS; CDR2 reads YFSETQ. CDR3 DNA: TGCGCCAGCAGCCGGGACAAAGGGGTTTCCTACGAGCAGTACTTC. It specifies CASSRDKGVSYEQYF.

The rearrangement links TRBV7-2 to TRBJ1-2; D not resolved. In germline, CDR1 is SGHTA, CDR2 FQGNSA. This CDR3 has 13 residues. V was shortened by 0 bases and J by 5 bases, with 7 bases between the two germline ends. CDR3 in amino acids: CASSLATSYGYTF. DNA for the CDR3: TGTGCCAGCAGCTTAGCCACCAGTTATGGCTACACCTTC.

The chain combines TRBV29-1 with TRBJ2-1, with 7 bases fitting TRBD2. This CDR3 has 15 residues. Trimming took 3 bases from V and 7 from J; bases not matched to a gene: 12. CDR1 is SQVTM, CDR2 ANQGSEA, per germline. The CDR3 bases are TGCAGCGTTGACCGCTCAAGACTAGCAAGGAATGAGCAGTTCTTC. This sequence encodes CSVDRSRLARNEQFF.

The chain is built from TRBV25-1 and TRBJ2-7, with a tentative D call TRBD2 (6 bases). CDR3 length equals 12 residues. Trimming took 5 bases from V and 7 from J, leaving 12 bases between them. Germline V CDR1 and CDR2: MGHDK, SYGVNS. The DNA for the CDR3 is TGTGCCAGCAGTCGTTATGGGGGGGAGCAGTACTTC. This gives the protein CASSRYGGEQYF.

The chain employs TRBV19 and TRBJ2-2, with 15 bases fitting TRBD2. This CDR3 has 16 amino acids. CDR1 and CDR2 (germline): LNHDA, SQIVND (reference sequence). With V trimmed by 7 bases and J by 9 bases, 9 bases remained unmatched. In DNA form, the CDR3 reads TGTGCCAGTAAAACGGGACTAGCGGGGGGAACAAGGGAGCTGTTTTTT. Protein: CASKTGLAGGTRELFF.